The 21 T cell receptor beta chains given below trace back to one sample, sequenced in a study of shared clonotypes between healthy human individuals. Using immunoSEQ multiplex PCR, the repertoire was profiled, and TCRdb retains in-frame clones only, with some absent. The sample holds some 2,400,000 clones, 90% to 96% seen once. What was sequenced was naive CD4+ T cells sorted from blood. The subset was: CD45RA+ positively selected. The receptors stem from a man younger than 35 in good health.

The V call is TRBV27, the J call TRBJ2-7, with 9 bases fitting TRBD1. CDR3 length equals 13 residues. Looked up from germline, CDR1 is MNHEY and CDR2 is SMNVEV (reference sequence). Germline trimming cut 9 bases from V and 5 bases from J; bases unmatched to any gene: 8. The CDR3 DNA reads TGTGCCAGTGCCGGGACAGGGTGGAACGAGCAGTACTTC. Protein product: CASAGTGWNEQYF.

About this clone: The sample has other DNA sequences that encode this CDR3 too. This chain joins TRBV11-2 and TRBJ2-2; D perhaps matches TRBD1 (6 bases). This CDR3 spans 14 amino acids. Germline lookup yields CDR1 SGHAT and CDR2 FQNNGV. Between the trimmed V and J ends, which lost 0 bases and 4 bases, there was a span of 6 bases. The CDR3 loop reads CASSLDRGTGELFF. CDR3 DNA sequence: TGTGCCAGCAGCTTAGACAGGGGCACCGGGGAGCTGTTTTTT.

V usage is TRBV29-1 and J usage is TRBJ1-1; 8 bases line up with TRBD1. Per germline, CDR1 SQVTM and CDR2 ANQGSEA. J lost 1 base, V lost 3 bases, and 7 bases had no gene match. This CDR3 contains 15 residues. CDR3 DNA: TGCAGCGTTGACGACAGGGGAATGGGGAACACTGAAGCTTTCTTT. Residues: CSVDDRGMGNTEAFF.

The DNA of the CDR3 is TGCGCCAGCAGCCAAGAGGGGTCGTGGGACAGGTCCTACGAGCAGTACTTC. Amino acid sequence: CASSQEGSWDRSYEQYF. The chain recombines TRBV4-3 with TRBJ2-7; 8 bases align to TRBD1. V dropped 0 bases and J dropped 1; count of bases not matched to a gene: 8. This CDR3 is 17 amino acids long. CDR1 LGHNA and CDR2 YSLEER come from the germline V gene.

This chain joins TRBV2 and TRBJ1-4; perhaps TRBD1 as D (6 bases). Trimming shortened V by 5 bases and J by 10 bases, and 23 bases separated the two germline ends. Per the germline V gene, CDR1 is SNHLY and CDR2 is FYNNEI. The CDR3 runs 16 residues. The CDR3 DNA reads as TGTGCCAGCAGTCAGTCAGGGGCAACCGTAATGAGAAAACTGTTTTTT. As protein: CASSQSGATVMRKLFF.

This chain connects TRBV19 to TRBJ1-2, with D possibly being TRBD1 (6 bases). Germline V gene lookup returns CDR1 LNHDA and CDR2 SQIVND (reference sequence). The germline V and J ends were trimmed by 5 bases and 4 bases, with 11 bases remaining between them. This CDR3 contains 13 residues. The CDR3 spells CASSVRRGYGYTF. The DNA of the CDR3 is TGTGCCAGTAGTGTTCGCAGGGGCTATGGCTACACCTTC.

CDR3 DNA: TGTGCCAGCAGCCAGGGACAGGGAGATTCACCCCTCCACTTT. The encoded protein is CASSQGQGDSPLHF. The chain joins TRBV28 to TRBJ1-6; 9 nucleotides line up with TRBD1. Trimming removed 6 bases from V and 8 bases from J; junction bases left unmatched: 5. The CDR3 runs to 14 residues. Germline V lookup: CDR1 MDHEN, CDR2 SYDVKM.

The chain recombines TRBV4-2 with TRBJ2-3; TRBD2 agrees at 8 bases. The V and J ends lost 4 bases and 1 base, in that order; junction bases with no gene match: 7. Per germline, CDR1 LGHNA and CDR2 YNFKEQ. The CDR3 is made up of 16 amino acids. CDR3: CASSPRTSRGTDTQYF. CDR3 in DNA: TGTGCCAGCAGCCCCCGGACTAGCCGGGGCACAGATACGCAGTATTTT.

Points on this clone: In the same sample, other DNA sequences code for this CDR3. The chain employs TRBV5-1 and TRBJ1-1; possibly TRBD1 for D (6 bases). The ends were cut back, 1 base at V and 1 base at J, with 11 bases in the middle. From germline, CDR1 is SGHRS and CDR2 YFSETQ. The CDR3 length is 15 residues. CDR3 DNA sequence: TGCGCCAGCAGCTTGACGGGACACCCGAACACTGAAGCTTTCTTT. Protein: CASSLTGHPNTEAFF.

The sample holds one count of this clone. This sequence joins TRBV28 and TRBJ1-5; TRBD1 is a possible D gene (5 bases). Trimming took 8 bases from V and 9 from J, leaving 17 bases between them. This CDR3 spans 13 amino acids. The germline V gene has CDR1 MDHEN and CDR2 SYDVKM. The CDR3 coding sequence is TGTGCCAGCTATACGGAGGGGCAAAGGCCCCAGCATTTT. It encodes CASYTEGQRPQHF.

The V gene is TRBV6-6, the J gene TRBJ1-1; D gene unclear. In germline, CDR1 is MNHNY, CDR2 SVGAGI (reference sequence). V lost 2 bases and J lost 8, with 3 bases in between. The CDR3 runs to 10 residues. The CDR3 here is CASSYPEAFF. The CDR3 DNA follows: TGTGCCAGCAGTTACCCAGAAGCTTTCTTT.

This clone appeared once. The CDR3 loop reads CASSLRDRDYYGYTF. The CDR3 region has the DNA TGTGCCAGCAGCCTCCGGGACAGGGATTACTATGGCTACACCTTC. This rearrangement joins TRBV5-6 to TRBJ1-2; TRBD1 matches at 9 bases. The CDR3 sequence is 15 residues long. Germline trimming cut 4 bases from V and 3 bases from J; bases unmatched to any gene: 7. Germline CDR1 reads SGHDT; CDR2 reads YYEEEE.

This chain uses TRBV4-1 with TRBJ2-3, with 9 bases identical to TRBD2. The CDR3 consists of 17 residues. The ends lost 2 bases at V and 2 bases at J; junction bases unmatched: 8. Per the germline V gene, CDR1 is MGHRA and CDR2 is YSYEKL. As DNA, the CDR3 is TGCGCCAGCAGCCAATGGGGCAGCGGGGGGCCCACAGATACGCAGTATTTT. It yields the protein CASSQWGSGGPTDTQYF.

The rearrangement uses TRBV25-1 and TRBJ2-1, with a possible D match to TRBD2 (6 bases). The CDR3 sequence is 14 residues long. From germline, CDR1 is MGHDK and CDR2 SYGVNS. V shed 6 bases and J shed 7 bases, with 16 bases lying between them. CDR3 residues: CASREAGFENEQFF. Written as DNA, the CDR3 is TGTGCCAGCAGGGAAGCGGGTTTTGAAAATGAGCAGTTCTTC.

The V gene is TRBV11-2, the J gene TRBJ2-1; D is perhaps TRBD1 (6 bases). Germline CDR1 SGHAT, CDR2 FQNNGV. Between the trimmed V and J ends, which lost 1 base and 4 bases, there was a span of 11 bases. This CDR3 spans 15 amino acids. The CDR3 DNA is TGTGCCAGCAGCTTAGTCCCCCAGGGGTACAATGAGCAGTTCTTC. Protein sequence: CASSLVPQGYNEQFF.

The chain joins TRBV2 to TRBJ2-1, with TRBD2 matching over 7 bases. The CDR3 covers 16 residues. The germline V gene has CDR1 SNHLY and CDR2 FYNNEI. V shed 4 bases, J shed 0 bases, and the junction held 6 bases outside the gene matches. For the CDR3, the DNA is TGTGCCAGCAGTGGGGGAGGGATTATCTCCTACAATGAGCAGTTCTTC. Amino acids: CASSGGGIISYNEQFF. Using reference TRBV2 and TRBJ2-1 for the parts outside the CDR3, the full variable domain is EPEVTQTPSHQVTQMGQEVILRCVPISNHLYFYWYRQILGQKVEFLVSFYNNEISEKSEIFDDQFSVERPDGSNFTLKIRSTKLEDSAMYFCASSGGGIISYNEQFFGPGTRLTVL.

This chain links TRBV10-3 with TRBJ2-3; D gene uncertain. This CDR3 spans 14 amino acids. Germline V gene lookup returns CDR1 ENHRY and CDR2 SYGVKD. The ends were cut back, 3 bases at V and 1 base at J, with 8 bases in the middle. CDR3 sequence: CAISDRPRTDTQYF. The CDR3 DNA reads as TGTGCCATCAGTGACAGGCCTCGCACAGATACGCAGTATTTT.

J is TRBJ2-5 and V is TRBV10-2; the match to TRBD2 covers 7 bases. V lost 8 bases and J lost 5; bases outside the gene matches: 8. In germline, CDR1 is WSHSY, CDR2 SAAADI. The CDR3 sequence is 13 residues long. CDR3: CASRAGVAETQYF. The CDR3 bases are TGCGCCAGCCGTGCGGGAGTAGCGGAGACCCAGTACTTC.

The V gene is TRBV5-4, the J gene TRBJ2-3; D may be TRBD2 (7 bases). CDR1 is SGHNT and CDR2 is YYREEE in the germline V gene (reference sequence). CDR3 size: 15 residues. The V end lost 2 bases, the J end lost 1 base, and 11 bases lay between the germline ends. The CDR3 here is CASSLGRGGTDTQYF. The CDR3 region has the DNA TGTGCCAGCAGCTTAGGGAGGGGGGGCACAGATACGCAGTATTTT.

The chain links TRBV30 to TRBJ1-1, with D possibly being TRBD1 (5 bases). The CDR3 covers 12 residues. Trimming stripped 8 bases from V and 1 base from J, with 11 bases between. Germline V gene sequence: CDR1 GTSNPN, CDR2 SVGIG (reference sequence). CDR3 DNA: TGTGCCACGGGACGGACGAACACTGAAGCTTTCTTT. Translating it yields CATGRTNTEAFF.

The chain recombines TRBV19 with TRBJ2-7; 9 bases are shared with TRBD1. CDR3 length: 18 residues. Germline-derived CDR1 and CDR2 are LNHDA and SQIVND (reference sequence). The trim removed 3 bases at V and 6 bases at J, leaving 18 bases unmatched. The CDR3 here is CASSIRAYSRQGVFEQYF. CDR3 DNA sequence: TGTGCCAGTAGTATCCGGGCCTACTCGAGACAGGGGGTTTTCGAGCAGTACTTC.